The 22 T cell receptor beta chains below come from one sample, sequenced in a study of T cell clonality in common variable immunodeficiency. Study-wide results and limits: Common variable immunodeficiency TCR beta sequences reportedly had fewer deletions and N-nucleotide insertions.

These receptors are not linked to any known antigen. Assay: immunoSEQ multiplex PCR; the TCRdb copy retains only in-frame clones and omits some. The sample is made up of roughly 25,000 clones, none counted only once. Source material: peripheral blood mononuclear cells. These receptors all stem from a human donor with common variable immunodeficiency.

The table lists this clone with a few counts. The read finishes 3 residues shy of the CDR3 end, and the germline J gene is used to complete it. This rearrangement joins TRBV19 to TRBJ2-7; either TRBD1 or TRBD2 may supply D (6 bases each). This CDR3 is 12 amino acids long. V lost 8 bases to trimming and J lost 3 bases, with 11 bases between them. CDR1 and CDR2 from the germline V gene are LNHDA and SQIVND (reference sequence). CDR3 DNA, as far as it was read: TGTGCCAGTGGGGCGGGACACTACGAG. As protein: CASGAGHYE. The full CDR3 sequence reads CASGAGHYEQYF.

In regard to this clone: The sequenced fragment ends 3 residues before the CDR3 boundary, so the rest is inferred from the germline J gene. V gene TRBV30 combines with J gene TRBJ1-5; D is perhaps TRBD1 (5 bases). Between the trimmed V and J ends, which lost 3 bases and 7 bases, there was a span of 7 bases. Germline lookup yields CDR1 GTSNPN and CDR2 SVGIG (reference sequence). The CDR3 is 11 residues long. The chain's CDR3 is CAWREGQPQHF. CDR3 DNA (partial): TGTGCCTGGAGAGAGGGGCAGCCC.

Points on this clone: The DNA ends 3 residues before the CDR3 does, and the rest of the CDR3 is filled in from the germline J gene. V gene TRBV19 combines with J gene TRBJ1-1, with TRBD1 matching 7 bases. This CDR3 comprises 14 residues. After removal of 4 bases from V and 1 base from J, the junction contained 3 bases not matched to a gene. The germline gives CDR1 LNHDA, CDR2 SQIVND (reference sequence). The CDR3 bases that were read are TGTGCCAGTAGTACAACAGGGGAGAACACTGAA. Amino acids: CASSTTGENTE. The entire CDR3 reads CASSTTGENTEAFF. The full variable domain, in which reference TRBV19 and TRBJ1-1 provide the parts outside the CDR3, is DGGITQSPKYLFRKEGQNVTLSCEQNLNHDAMYWYRQDPGQGLRLIYYSQIVNDFQKGDIAEGYSVSREKKESFPLTVTSAQKNPTAFYLCASSTTGENTEAFFGQGTRLTVV.

In the case of this clone: The CDR3 extends 3 residues past the end of the read, so its final part is completed from the germline J gene. The chain uses TRBV19 and TRBJ2-5; 7 nucleotides agree with TRBD1. Trimming took 6 bases from V and 0 from J; bases not matched to a gene: 10. Germline V gene lookup returns CDR1 LNHDA and CDR2 SQIVND (reference sequence). The CDR3 loop spans 16 amino acids. The part of the CDR3 DNA that was read is TGTGCCAGTAGCCTTTGGGGACAGACTTACCAAGAGACC. It translates to CASSLWGQTYQET. From start to end, the CDR3 is CASSLWGQTYQETQYF.

This clone came up a few times. Incomplete CDR3 DNA: TGCAGTGCTAGAGAACAGCTCTCTGGC. Protein: CSAREQLSG. The entire CDR3 sequence reads CSAREQLSGYTF. The rearrangement uses TRBV20-1 and TRBJ1-2; D is ambiguous. The sequence runs out 3 residues before the end of the CDR3; the remainder is reconstructed from the germline J gene. Trimming shortened V by 0 bases and J by 7 bases, and 9 bases separated the two germline ends. Germline CDR1 is DFQATT and CDR2 is SNEGSKA (reference sequence). This CDR3 spans 12 amino acids.

This clone was seen more than once but under ten times. The observed sequence ends 3 residues before the CDR3 terminus, with the missing tail filled in from the germline J gene. V and J are TRBV7-2 and TRBJ2-7; 7 bases line up with TRBD2. CDR1 and CDR2 from the germline V gene are SGHTA and FQGNSA. This CDR3 spans 15 amino acids. V trimming: 5 bases; J trimming: 3 bases; junction bases outside the gene matches: 10. The CDR3 DNA, read in part, is TGTGCCAGCAGCATAACTGGAGGGAGGGGCTACGAG. Translation gives CASSITGGRGYE. The complete CDR3 reads CASSITGGRGYEQYF.

As to this clone: The read falls 3 residues short of the CDR3 end, and the missing part is taken from the germline J gene. This rearrangement joins TRBV6-1 to TRBJ2-1, with 9 positions matching TRBD1. The J segment lost 8 bases and the V segment lost 1 base, leaving 3 bases of the junction unmatched. Germline assignment: CDR1 MNHNS and CDR2 SASEGT. There are 14 residues in the CDR3. The chain's CDR3 is CASSEGDRVYEQFF. Incomplete CDR3 DNA: TGTGCCAGCAGTGAAGGGGACAGGGTCTATGAG.

As concerns this clone: The CDR3 end lies 3 residues beyond the end of the read and is filled in from the germline J gene. The gene calls are TRBV30 and TRBJ1-5; 9 nucleotides match TRBD1. CDR1 and CDR2 (germline): GTSNPN, SVGIG (reference sequence). The CDR3 contains 14 residues. After removal of 2 bases from V and 5 bases from J, the junction contained 4 bases not matched to a gene. The DNA read from the CDR3 is TGTGCCTGGAGTACGGGACAGGGAGATCAGCCC. Its translation: CAWSTGQGDQP. The whole CDR3 sequence reads CAWSTGQGDQPQHF.

This clone has only a few counts. The read comes to an end 3 residues before the CDR3 does, leaving the germline J gene to fill in the end. This chain uses TRBV19 with TRBJ1-6, with 9 bases lining up with TRBD1. The CDR3 sequence is 13 residues long. CDR1 LNHDA and CDR2 SQIVND come from the germline V gene (reference sequence). This CDR3 is CASRSGTGSPLHF. The covered CDR3 bases are TGTGCCAGTCGCTCCGGGACAGGGAGCCCC.

With respect to this clone: The sequence runs out 3 residues before the end of the CDR3; the remainder is reconstructed from the germline J gene. The chain recombines TRBV5-6 with TRBJ1-1; TRBD1 might be the D (6 bases). This CDR3 has 14 residues. The V gene lost 6 bases and the J gene lost 3 bases, with 15 bases spanning the gap. Looked up from germline, CDR1 is SGHDT and CDR2 is YYEEEE. The CDR3 here is CASTFRGLYTEAFF. The sequenced part of the CDR3 DNA is TGTGCCAGCACCTTCAGGGGCCTATACACTGAA.

This clone has a handful of counts. Incomplete CDR3 DNA: TGTGCCAGCTCACCGTGGGACACTTCTAACTATGGC. Its translation is CASSPWDTSNYG. From start to end, the CDR3 is CASSPWDTSNYGYTF. The V call is TRBV18, the J call TRBJ1-2; D possibly corresponds to TRBD1 (6 bases). The read ends 3 residues before the CDR3 terminus; that terminus is restored from the germline J gene. The CDR3 has 15 residues. The V end was cut by 3 bases, the J end by 0 bases, with 11 bases between. Germline V CDR1 and CDR2: KGHSH, LQKENI.

As regards this clone: The junction does not match germline at one end; this may be a read error. The read falls 3 residues short of the CDR3 end, and the missing part is taken from the germline J gene. The V call is TRBV19, the J call TRBJ2-2; the match to TRBD2 covers 10 bases. The CDR3 loop spans 14 amino acids. Germline CDR1 and CDR2: LNHDA and SQIVND (reference sequence). CDR3 DNA (partial): TGTGCCAGTAGAATAGCGGGGGGCACCGGGGAG. Protein: CASRIAGGTGE. The full CDR3 protein is CASRIAGGTGELFF. Combining the CDR3 with reference TRBV19 and TRBJ2-2 gives the whole variable domain DGGITQSPKYLFRKEGQNVTLSCEQNLNHDAMYWYRQDPGQGLRLIYYSQIVNDFQKGDIAEGYSVSREKKESFPLTVTSAQKNPTAFYLCASRIAGGTGELFFGEGSRLTVL.

This clone appeared a few times. The read is 3 residues too short to cover the CDR3 end, so that end is filled in from the germline J gene. V and J are TRBV11-2 and TRBJ2-1, with 7 bases matching TRBD1. This CDR3 comprises 15 residues. V shed 2 bases, J shed 4 bases, and the junction held 5 bases outside the gene matches. Germline CDR1 is SGHAT and CDR2 is FQNNGV. This CDR3 is CASSLSRTGYNEQFF. CDR3 bases read: TGTGCCAGCAGCTTATCCCGGACAGGATACAATGAG.

This clone showed up just a few times. With the read ending 3 residues before the CDR3 end, the germline J gene is used to fill in that end. The chain combines TRBV2 with TRBJ1-2; D call uncertain. V shed 6 bases and J shed 5 bases, with 16 bases lying between them. Germline CDR1 reads SNHLY; CDR2 reads FYNNEI. The CDR3 has 14 residues. Partial CDR3 DNA: TGTGCCAGCAGCCGAGACAAAAATGGGTATGGC. Protein: CASSRDKNGYG. The full CDR3 protein is CASSRDKNGYGYTF.

A word on this clone: The read falls 3 residues short of the CDR3 end, and the missing part is taken from the germline J gene. The chain couples TRBV2 to TRBJ2-4; D is undetermined. With 7 bases removed from V and 8 bases from J, the gap between germline ends came to 9 bases. Germline V CDR1 and CDR2: SNHLY, FYNNEI. The CDR3 sequence is 11 residues long. CDR3 DNA, as far as it was read: TGTGCCAGCACGGTTAGGGACATT. Protein sequence: CASTVRDI. The entire CDR3 sequence reads CASTVRDIQYF.

This clone showed up just a few times. The read ends 3 residues shy of where the CDR3 ends; the end is completed using the germline J gene. The chain is built from TRBV19 and TRBJ2-2; 8 bases are shared with TRBD1. This CDR3 is 14 amino acids long. J gave up 5 bases and V 5 bases, and 4 bases lay outside the gene matches. CDR1 is LNHDA, CDR2 SQIVND, per germline (reference sequence). The CDR3 sequence: CASSVQGGTGELFF. The sequenced part of the CDR3 DNA is TGTGCCAGTAGTGTACAGGGGGGAACCGGGGAG.

This clone was detected only a few times. Its ends do not fully match the called genes, so a read error is possible. The CDR3 loop is CSSSREGAYEQYF. The CDR3 DNA, read in part, is TGCTCCAGCAGCCGAGAGGGGGCCTACGAG. The J gene is TRBJ2-7, the V gene TRBV5-1, with a tentative D call TRBD1 (6 bases). The CDR3 end lies 3 residues beyond the end of the read and is filled in from the germline J gene. This CDR3 has 13 residues. Germline-derived CDR1 and CDR2 are SGHRS and YFSETQ.

Concerning this clone: Coverage ceases 3 residues before the CDR3 finishes, and the germline J gene fills in the end. The genes are TRBV19 and TRBJ1-2; D may be TRBD1 (5 bases). The germline CDR1 and CDR2 sequences are LNHDA and SQIVND (reference sequence). Trimming removed 9 bases from V and 5 bases from J, with 10 bases in between. This CDR3 contains 11 residues. The DNA read from the CDR3 is TGTGCCAGCAGGGTAGGTTATGGC. Amino acid sequence: CASRVGYG. The CDR3 in its entirety is CASRVGYGYTF.

Of note for this clone: Read data end 3 residues before the CDR3 end; the end is taken from the germline J gene. This chain connects TRBV10-2 to TRBJ2-1; D perhaps matches TRBD1 (5 bases). The germline V gene encodes CDR1 WSHSY and CDR2 SAAADI. This CDR3 has 11 residues. The germline V and J ends were trimmed by 5 bases and 9 bases, with 8 bases remaining between them. Partial CDR3 DNA: TGCGCCAGCAGTTTCAGGGTTGAG. Encoded protein: CASSFRVE. The CDR3 reads in full as CASSFRVEQFF.

Comment on this clone: The CDR3 goes on 3 residues after the read ends, and that part is filled in from the germline J gene. The rearrangement links TRBV30 to TRBJ1-1; no clear D. With 0 bases removed from V and 0 bases from J, the gap between germline ends came to 8 bases. The CDR3 spans 14 residues. CDR1 is GTSNPN and CDR2 is SVGIG in the germline V gene (reference sequence). The covered CDR3 bases are TGTGCCTGGAGTGTAAACAGCATGAACACTGAA. Its protein product is CAWSVNSMNTE. The entire CDR3 sequence reads CAWSVNSMNTEAFF.

This clone was recorded many times. Sequencing ends 3 residues short of the CDR3 end; the germline J gene provides the rest. J is TRBJ2-3 and V is TRBV19; D is perhaps TRBD2 (6 bases). Germline CDR1 and CDR2: LNHDA and SQIVND (reference sequence). Trimming pared 5 bases from V and 3 bases from J, leaving 12 bases between. This CDR3 has 14 amino acids. Partial CDR3 DNA: TGTGCCAGTAGTTCGGGCCTAGCGACAGATACG. Its protein is CASSSGLATDT. The complete CDR3 sequence is CASSSGLATDTQYF.

On this clone: The read ends 3 residues shy of where the CDR3 ends; the end is completed using the germline J gene. The rearrangement uses TRBV19 and TRBJ2-3; 10 bases agree with TRBD2. V trimming: 3 bases; J trimming: 6 bases; junction bases outside the gene matches: 6. Germline assignment: CDR1 LNHDA and CDR2 SQIVND (reference sequence). CDR3 size: 15 residues. The CDR3 is CASSMKTAGGDTQYF. Incomplete CDR3 DNA: TGTGCCAGTAGTATGAAGACAGCGGGAGGGGATACG. Filled out from reference TRBV19 and TRBJ2-3, the complete variable domain reads DGGITQSPKYLFRKEGQNVTLSCEQNLNHDAMYWYRQDPGQGLRLIYYSQIVNDFQKGDIAEGYSVSREKKESFPLTVTSAQKNPTAFYLCASSMKTAGGDTQYFGPGTRLTVL.